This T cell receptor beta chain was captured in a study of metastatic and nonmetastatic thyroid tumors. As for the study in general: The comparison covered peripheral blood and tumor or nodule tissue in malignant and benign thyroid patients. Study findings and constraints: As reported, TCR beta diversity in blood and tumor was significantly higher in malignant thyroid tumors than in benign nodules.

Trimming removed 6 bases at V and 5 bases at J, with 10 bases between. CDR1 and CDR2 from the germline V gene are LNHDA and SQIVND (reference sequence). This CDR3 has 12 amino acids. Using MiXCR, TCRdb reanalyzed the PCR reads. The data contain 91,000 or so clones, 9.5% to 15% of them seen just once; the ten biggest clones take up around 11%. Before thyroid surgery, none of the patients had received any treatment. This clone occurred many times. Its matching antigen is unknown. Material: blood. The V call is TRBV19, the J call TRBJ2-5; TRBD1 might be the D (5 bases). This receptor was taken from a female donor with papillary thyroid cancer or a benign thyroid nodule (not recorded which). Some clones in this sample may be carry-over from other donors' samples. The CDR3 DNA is TGTGCCAGTAGGGGGCAGGGCGAGACCCAGTACTTC. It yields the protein CASRGQGETQYF.